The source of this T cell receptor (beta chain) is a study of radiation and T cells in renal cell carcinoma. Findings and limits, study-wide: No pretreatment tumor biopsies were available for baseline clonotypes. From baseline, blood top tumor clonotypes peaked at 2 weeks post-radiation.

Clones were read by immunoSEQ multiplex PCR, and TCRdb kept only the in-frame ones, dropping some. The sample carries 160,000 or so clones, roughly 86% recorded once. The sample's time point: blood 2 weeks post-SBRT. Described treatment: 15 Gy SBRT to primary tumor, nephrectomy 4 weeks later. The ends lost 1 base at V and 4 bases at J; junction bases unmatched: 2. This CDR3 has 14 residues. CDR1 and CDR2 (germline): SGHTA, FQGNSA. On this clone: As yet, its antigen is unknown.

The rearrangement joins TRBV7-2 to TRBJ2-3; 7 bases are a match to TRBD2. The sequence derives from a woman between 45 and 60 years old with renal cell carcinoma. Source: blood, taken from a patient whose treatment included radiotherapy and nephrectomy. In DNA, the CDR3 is TGTGCCAGCAGCTTAGGGCGGGGGTCAGATACGCAGTATTTT. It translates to CASSLGRGSDTQYF.